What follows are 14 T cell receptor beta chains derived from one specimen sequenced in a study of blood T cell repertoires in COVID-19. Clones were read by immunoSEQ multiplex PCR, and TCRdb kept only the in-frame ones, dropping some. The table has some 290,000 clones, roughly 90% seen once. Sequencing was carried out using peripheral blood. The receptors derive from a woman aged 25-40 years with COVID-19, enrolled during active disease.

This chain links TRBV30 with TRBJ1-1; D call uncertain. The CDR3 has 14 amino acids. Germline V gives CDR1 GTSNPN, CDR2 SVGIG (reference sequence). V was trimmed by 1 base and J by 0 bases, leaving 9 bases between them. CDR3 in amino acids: CAWSGTDLNTEAFF. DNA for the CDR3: TGTGCCTGGAGTGGTACAGATTTGAACACTGAAGCTTTCTTT.

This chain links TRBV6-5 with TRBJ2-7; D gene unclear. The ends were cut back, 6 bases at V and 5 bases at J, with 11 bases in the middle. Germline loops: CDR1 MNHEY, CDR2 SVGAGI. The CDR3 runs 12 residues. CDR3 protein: CASSPASNEQYF. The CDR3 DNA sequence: TGTGCCAGCAGCCCCGCCAGTAACGAGCAGTACTTC.

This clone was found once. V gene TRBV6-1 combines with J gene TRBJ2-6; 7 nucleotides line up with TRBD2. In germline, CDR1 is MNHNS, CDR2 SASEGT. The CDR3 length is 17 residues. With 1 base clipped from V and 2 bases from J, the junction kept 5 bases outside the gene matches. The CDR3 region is CASSEVGGGTGANVLTF. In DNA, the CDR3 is TGTGCCAGCAGTGAAGTGGGCGGGGGAACTGGGGCCAACGTCCTGACTTTC.

CDR3 loop: CASSLLGENQPQHF. CDR3 bases: TGTGCCAGCAGTTTATTGGGAGAGAATCAGCCCCAGCATTTT. The chain employs TRBV28 and TRBJ1-5; unclear D gene. V was clipped by 1 base and J by 4 bases, with 8 bases between them. Germline CDR1 and CDR2: MDHEN and SYDVKM. The CDR3 is made up of 14 amino acids.

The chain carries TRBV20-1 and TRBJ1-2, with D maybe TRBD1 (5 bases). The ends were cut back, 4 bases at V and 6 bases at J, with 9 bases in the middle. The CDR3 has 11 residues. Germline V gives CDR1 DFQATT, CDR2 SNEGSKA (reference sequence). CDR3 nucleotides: TGCAGTGCTATAACAGGAAATGGCTACACCTTC. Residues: CSAITGNGYTF.

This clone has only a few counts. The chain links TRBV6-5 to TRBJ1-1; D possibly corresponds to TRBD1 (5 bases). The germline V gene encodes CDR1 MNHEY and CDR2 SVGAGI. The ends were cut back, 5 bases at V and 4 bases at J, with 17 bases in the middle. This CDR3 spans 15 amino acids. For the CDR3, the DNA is TGTGCCAGCAGTCCCCGGATGCAGGGAGGCACTGAAGCTTTCTTT. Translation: CASSPRMQGGTEAFF.

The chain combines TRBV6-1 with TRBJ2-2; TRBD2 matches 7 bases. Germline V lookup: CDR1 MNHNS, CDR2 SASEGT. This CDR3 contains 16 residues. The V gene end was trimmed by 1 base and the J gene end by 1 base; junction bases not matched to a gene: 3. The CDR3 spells CASSEVGGRNTGELFF. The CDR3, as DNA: TGTGCCAGCAGTGAAGTCGGGGGGAGGAACACCGGGGAGCTGTTTTTT.

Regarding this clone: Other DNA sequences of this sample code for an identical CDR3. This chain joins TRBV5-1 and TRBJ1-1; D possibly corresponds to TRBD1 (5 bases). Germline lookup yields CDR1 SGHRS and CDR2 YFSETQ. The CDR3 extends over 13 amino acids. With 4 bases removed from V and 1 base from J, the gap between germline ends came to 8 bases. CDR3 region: CASSPQANTEAFF. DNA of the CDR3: TGCGCCAGCAGCCCACAGGCGAACACTGAAGCTTTCTTT.

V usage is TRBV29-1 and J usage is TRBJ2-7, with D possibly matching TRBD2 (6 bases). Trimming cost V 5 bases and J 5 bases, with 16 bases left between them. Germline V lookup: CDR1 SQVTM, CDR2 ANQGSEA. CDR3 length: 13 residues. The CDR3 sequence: CSVIGRGVDEQYF. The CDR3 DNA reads TGCAGCGTTATCGGGAGAGGGGTTGACGAGCAGTACTTC.

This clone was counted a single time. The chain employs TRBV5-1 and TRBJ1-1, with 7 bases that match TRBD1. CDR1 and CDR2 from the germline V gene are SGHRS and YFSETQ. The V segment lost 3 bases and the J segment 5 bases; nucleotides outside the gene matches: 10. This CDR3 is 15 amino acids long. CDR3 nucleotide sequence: TGCGCCAGCAGCTCCTCCTCCCAGGGGGGAACTGAAGCTTTCTTT. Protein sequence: CASSSSSQGGTEAFF.

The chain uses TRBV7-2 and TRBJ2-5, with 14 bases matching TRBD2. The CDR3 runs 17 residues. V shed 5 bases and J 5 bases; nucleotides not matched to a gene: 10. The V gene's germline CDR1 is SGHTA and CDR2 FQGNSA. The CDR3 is CASSITGLAGEGETQYF. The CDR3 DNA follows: TGTGCCAGCAGCATAACGGGACTAGCGGGAGAGGGGGAGACCCAGTACTTC.

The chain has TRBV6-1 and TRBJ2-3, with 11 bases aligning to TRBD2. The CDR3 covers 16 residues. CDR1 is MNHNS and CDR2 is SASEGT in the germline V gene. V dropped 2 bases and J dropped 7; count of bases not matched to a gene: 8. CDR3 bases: TGTGCCAGCAGTGAACGGGGGACTAGCGGTGTTTATACGCAGTATTTT. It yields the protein CASSERGTSGVYTQYF.

CDR3 coding DNA: TGTGCCACCAGTGATTCACTGTGGACAGGGGGCAATAGAGATGAGCAGTTCTTC. It translates to CATSDSLWTGGNRDEQFF. The J gene is TRBJ2-1, the V gene TRBV24-1, with 11 bases aligning to TRBD1. This CDR3 has 18 residues. Germline CDR1 reads KGHDR; CDR2 reads SFDVKD. V was clipped by 2 bases and J by 8 bases; unmatched bases: 13.

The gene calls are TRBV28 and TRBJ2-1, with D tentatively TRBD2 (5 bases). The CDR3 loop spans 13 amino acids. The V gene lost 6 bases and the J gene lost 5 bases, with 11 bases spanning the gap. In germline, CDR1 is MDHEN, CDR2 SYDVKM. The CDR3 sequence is CASSTGLHNEQFF. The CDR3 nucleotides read TGTGCCAGCAGCACTGGACTTCACAATGAGCAGTTCTTC.